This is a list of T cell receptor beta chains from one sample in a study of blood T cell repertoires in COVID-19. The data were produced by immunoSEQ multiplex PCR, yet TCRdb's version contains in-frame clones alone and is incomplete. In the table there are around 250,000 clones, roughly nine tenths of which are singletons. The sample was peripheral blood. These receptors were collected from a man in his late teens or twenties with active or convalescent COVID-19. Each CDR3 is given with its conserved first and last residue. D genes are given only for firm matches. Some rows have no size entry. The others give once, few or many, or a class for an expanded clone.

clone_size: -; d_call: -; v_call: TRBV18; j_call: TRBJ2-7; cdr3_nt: TGTGCCAGCTCACCTCAGAACTACGAGCAGTACTTC; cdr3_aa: CASSPQNYEQYF
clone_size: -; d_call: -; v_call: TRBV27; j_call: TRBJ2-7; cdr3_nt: TGTGCCAGCAGGTCCGTCTACGAGCAGTACTTC; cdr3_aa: CASRSVYEQYF
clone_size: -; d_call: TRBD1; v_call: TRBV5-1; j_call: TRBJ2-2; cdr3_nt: TGCGCCAGCAGCTCGCCACCTTTGGGGACAGGAGTGGCCGGGGAGCTGTTTTTT; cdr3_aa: CASSSPPLGTGVAGELFF
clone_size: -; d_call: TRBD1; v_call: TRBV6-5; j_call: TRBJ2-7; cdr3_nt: TGTGCCAGCAGTCCGACCGGGACAGGGGCTAGCAGGCAGTACTTC; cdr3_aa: CASSPTGTGASRQYF
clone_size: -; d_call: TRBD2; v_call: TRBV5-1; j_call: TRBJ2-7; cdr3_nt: TGCGCCAGCAGCTTGGGACTAGCGCCTAACTACGAGCAGTACTTC; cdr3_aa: CASSLGLAPNYEQYF
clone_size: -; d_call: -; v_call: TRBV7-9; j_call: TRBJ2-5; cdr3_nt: TGTGCCAGCAGCTCCTGGGTGGGGGGTGGAGAGACCCAGTACTTC; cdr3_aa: CASSSWVGGGETQYF
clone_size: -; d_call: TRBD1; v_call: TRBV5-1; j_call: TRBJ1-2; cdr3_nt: TGCGCCAGCAGCTCCCCGGACAGGGGGGACTATGGCTACACCTTC; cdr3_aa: CASSSPDRGDYGYTF
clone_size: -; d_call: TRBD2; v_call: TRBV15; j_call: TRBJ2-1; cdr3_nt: TGTGCCACCAGCAGAGTCCAGCGGGGAAATGAGCAGTTCTTC; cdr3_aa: CATSRVQRGNEQFF
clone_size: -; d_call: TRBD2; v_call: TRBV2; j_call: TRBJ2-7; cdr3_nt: TGTGCCAGCAGTATCAGCGGGAGAGTCTCCGAGCAGTACTTC; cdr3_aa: CASSISGRVSEQYF
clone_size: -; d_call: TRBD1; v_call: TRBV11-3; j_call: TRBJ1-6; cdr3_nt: TGTGCCAGCAGCTTTGACAGGGGCTCACCCCTCCACTTT; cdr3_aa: CASSFDRGSPLHF
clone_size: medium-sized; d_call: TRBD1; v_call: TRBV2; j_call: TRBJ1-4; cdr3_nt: TGTGCCAGCAGGGAGAAGACAGGGGCCTTTAATGAAAAACTGTTTTTT; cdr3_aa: CASREKTGAFNEKLFF
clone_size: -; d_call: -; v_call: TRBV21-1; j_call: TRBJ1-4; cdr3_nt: TGTGCCAGCTCCGGGACAGAGAATGAAAGACTGTTTTTT; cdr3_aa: CASSGTENERLFF
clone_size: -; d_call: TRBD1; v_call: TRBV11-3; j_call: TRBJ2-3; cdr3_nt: TGTGCCAGCAGCTTGGTCTTGGACAGGGCCGTCGCAGATACGCAGTATTTT; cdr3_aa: CASSLVLDRAVADTQYF
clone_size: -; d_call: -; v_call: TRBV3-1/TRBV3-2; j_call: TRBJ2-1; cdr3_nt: TGTGCCAGCAGCCAGGAGGGGCATGAGCAGTTCTTC; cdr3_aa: CASSQEGHEQFF
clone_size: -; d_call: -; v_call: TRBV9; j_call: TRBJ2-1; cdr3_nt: TGTGCCAGCAGCTCGGGCTACAATGAGCAGTTCTTC; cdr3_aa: CASSSGYNEQFF
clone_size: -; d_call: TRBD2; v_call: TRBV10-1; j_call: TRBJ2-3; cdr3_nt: TGCGCCACCCGCGGACTAGCGGGATTGTTGTTCGGGTTTGAGTATTTT; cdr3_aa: CATRGLAGLLFGFEYF
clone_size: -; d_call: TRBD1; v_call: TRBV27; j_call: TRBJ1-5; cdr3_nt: TGTGCCAGCAGTCTCGGACAGGGCTTGGGGCCCCAGCATTTT; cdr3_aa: CASSLGQGLGPQHF